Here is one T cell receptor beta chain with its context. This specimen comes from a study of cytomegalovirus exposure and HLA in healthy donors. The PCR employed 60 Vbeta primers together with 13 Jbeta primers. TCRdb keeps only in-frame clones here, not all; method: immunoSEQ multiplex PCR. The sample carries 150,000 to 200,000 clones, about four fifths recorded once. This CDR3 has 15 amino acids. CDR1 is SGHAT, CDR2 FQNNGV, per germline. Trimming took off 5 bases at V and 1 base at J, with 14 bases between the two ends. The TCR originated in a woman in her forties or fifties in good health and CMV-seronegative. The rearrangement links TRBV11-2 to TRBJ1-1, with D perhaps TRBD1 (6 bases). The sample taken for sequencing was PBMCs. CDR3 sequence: CASSASRGANTEAFF. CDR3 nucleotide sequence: TGTGCCAGCAGCGCTAGCCGGGGGGCGAACACTGAAGCTTTCTTT.